These 27 T cell receptor beta chains originate from one sample sequenced in a study of CXCR3-negative and CXCR3-positive naive CD8 T cells. In preparing the TRB cDNA libraries, 5' RACE with UMI labels was used. Reanalyzing the 5' RACE reads, TCRdb keeps one entry per CDR3 protein, without DNA. The table lists about 62,000 distinct CDR3 sequences. The sequencing sample was made of naive CXCR3- CD8+ T cells from blood. Sample subset: CD45RO-CCR7+CD27+CD95- naive CD8+ T cells lacking CXCR3 (TNR3-). The source is a human donor in good health. Some clones in this sample may be carry-over from other donors' samples.

The chain links TRBV5-1 to TRBJ2-7. The CDR3 runs to 12 residues. Per germline, CDR1 SGHRS and CDR2 YFSETQ. This chain's CDR3 is CASSWGAGEQYF.

The J gene is TRBJ2-7, the V gene TRBV29-1; TCRdb returns TRBD1, unconfirmable since there is no DNA. The length of the CDR3 is 11 residues. The V gene's germline CDR1 is SQVTM and CDR2 ANQGSEA. This CDR3 is CSVTGAGEQYF.

The J gene is TRBJ2-7, the V gene TRBV14. In germline, CDR1 is SGHDN, CDR2 FVKESK. The length of the CDR3 is 14 residues. The CDR3 spells CASSPTESWYEQYF.

The chain couples TRBV29-1 to TRBJ2-3; the D call from TCRdb, TRBD1, cannot be confirmed without DNA. This CDR3 is built from 15 residues. The germline CDR1 and CDR2 sequences are SQVTM and ANQGSEA. The CDR3 protein is CSVDIGQGATDTQYF.

The rearrangement joins TRBV29-1 to TRBJ2-7; TCRdb designates TRBD1, a call that cannot be tested without DNA. The V gene's germline CDR1 is SQVTM and CDR2 ANQGSEA. This CDR3 comprises 13 residues. The CDR3 loop is CSVERDGTYEQYF.

The chain has TRBV29-1 and TRBJ1-2. Germline V lookup: CDR1 SQVTM, CDR2 ANQGSEA. The CDR3 covers 11 residues. The CDR3 reads CSAQPEDGYTF.

J is TRBJ2-5 and V is TRBV29-1; TCRdb's assignment of TRBD2 cannot be checked, as there is no DNA. The germline V gene has CDR1 SQVTM and CDR2 ANQGSEA. The CDR3 has 14 residues. The CDR3 region is CSVEGISAGETQYF.

The chain employs TRBV28 and TRBJ2-7; TCRdb gives TRBD1 as the D gene, but with no DNA this cannot be confirmed. Germline CDR1 MDHEN, CDR2 SYDVKM. The CDR3 totals 14 residues. Here the CDR3 reads CASGGQGTTYEQYF. The full variable domain, completed using reference TRBV28 and TRBJ2-7, is DVKVTQSSRYLVKRTGEKVFLECVQDMDHENMFWYRQDPGLGLRLIYFSYDVKMKEKGDIPEGYSVSREKKERFSLILESASTNQTSMYLCASGGQGTTYEQYFGPGTRLTVT.

The rearrangement joins TRBV29-1 to TRBJ2-1; the D call of TRBD1 rests on TCRdb alone, since no DNA is present to check it. Germline lookup yields CDR1 SQVTM and CDR2 ANQGSEA. The length of the CDR3 is 13 residues. The CDR3 reads CSVEPGSFDEQFF.

CDR3 protein: CASSQVWDYEQYF. V is TRBV3-1 and J is TRBJ2-7. This CDR3 comprises 13 residues. CDR1 and CDR2 (germline): LGHDT, YNNKEL (reference sequence).

The J gene is TRBJ2-1, the V gene TRBV20-1; checking the TCRdb D call of TRBD1 is not possible without DNA. CDR3 length equals 17 residues. Germline CDR1 is DFQATT and CDR2 is SNEGSKA (reference sequence). CDR3 protein: CSARDPFEGADYNEQFF.

The chain employs TRBV6-5 and TRBJ2-5; as DNA is missing, the TRBD1 call by TCRdb cannot be tested. Germline assignment: CDR1 MNHEY and CDR2 SVGAGI. This CDR3 has 15 residues. The CDR3 spells CASSYSGQGKETQYF.

The J gene is TRBJ2-1, the V gene TRBV24-1; the TCRdb D gene call, TRBD1, has no DNA to confirm it. The CDR3 spans 14 residues. From germline, CDR1 is KGHDR and CDR2 SFDVKD. CDR3 in amino acids: CATSDLTGVNEQFF.

The chain couples TRBV15 to TRBJ2-7; TCRdb's D gene call, TRBD1, goes unchecked for lack of DNA. Germline V gene data show CDR1 as LNHNV and CDR2 as YYDKDF (reference sequence). This CDR3 is 15 amino acids long. CDR3 region: CATSRVDGGAYEQYF. The whole variable domain, filled in from reference TRBV15 and TRBJ2-7, reads DAMVIQNPRYQVTQFGKPVTLSCSQTLNHNVMYWYQQKSSQAPKLLFHYYDKDFNNEADTPDNFQSRRPNTSFCFLDIRSPGLGDTAMYLCATSRVDGGAYEQYFGPGTRLTVT.

V is TRBV12-3 or TRBV12-4 and J is TRBJ2-7; TCRdb picks TRBD1, but there is no DNA to check that call. CDR3 length equals 12 residues. The CDR3 loop is CASTPGEGEQYF.

This sequence joins TRBV29-1 and TRBJ2-1; checking the TCRdb D call of TRBD2 is not possible without DNA. CDR1 SQVTM and CDR2 ANQGSEA come from the germline V gene. The CDR3 runs to 12 residues. The CDR3 is CSVGLEINEQFF.

The V gene is TRBV6-2 or TRBV6-3, the J gene TRBJ2-1; TCRdb outputs TRBD1, but without DNA this stays unchecked. This CDR3 region has 17 residues. Looked up from germline, CDR1 is MNHEY and CDR2 is SVGEGT. The CDR3 protein is CASSLETGTESYNEQFF.

The chain is built from TRBV10-3 and TRBJ2-1. The CDR3 is 22 residues long. CDR1 is ENHRY, CDR2 SYGVKD, per germline. The CDR3 spells CAISERDLTGLTPRDLYNEQFF.

The chain employs TRBV7-9 and TRBJ2-3. Germline CDR1 reads SEHNR; CDR2 reads FQNEAQ (reference sequence). CDR3 size: 13 residues. CDR3: CASRPTSTDTQYF.

The genes are TRBV7-2 and TRBJ2-7. The CDR3 runs 13 residues. CDR1 and CDR2 (germline): SGHTA, FQGNSA. This chain's CDR3 is CASSFQATYEQYF. The complete variable domain, with remaining parts taken from reference TRBV7-2 and TRBJ2-7, reads GAGVSQSPSNKVTEKGKDVELRCDPISGHTALYWYRQSLGQGLEFLIYFQGNSAPDKSGLPSDRFSAERTGGSVSTLTIQRTQQEDSAVYLCASSFQATYEQYFGPGTRLTVT.

V usage is TRBV13 and J usage is TRBJ2-7; checking the TCRdb D call of TRBD1 is not possible without DNA. The CDR3 has 12 residues. In germline, CDR1 is PRHDT, CDR2 FYEKMQ (reference sequence). Here the CDR3 reads CASSARDPEQYF.

V usage is TRBV14 and J usage is TRBJ1-2; TCRdb's assignment of TRBD1 cannot be checked, as there is no DNA. The CDR3 covers 15 residues. Germline V lookup: CDR1 SGHDN, CDR2 FVKESK. The CDR3 is CASSQVQWEWDGYTF.

The chain employs TRBV20-1 and TRBJ2-7. CDR1 is DFQATT, CDR2 SNEGSKA, per germline (reference sequence). The CDR3 consists of 14 residues. The CDR3 loop reads CSAQSGLGSYEQYF.

The chain combines TRBV7-2 with TRBJ1-2; TCRdb gives TRBD1 as the D gene, but with no DNA this cannot be confirmed. The CDR3 extends over 15 amino acids. Per the germline V gene, CDR1 is SGHTA and CDR2 is FQGNSA. CDR3 region: CASSTNRGSVDGYTF.

The V and J genes are TRBV29-1 and TRBJ1-1; TCRdb's assignment of TRBD1 cannot be checked, as there is no DNA. In germline, CDR1 is SQVTM, CDR2 ANQGSEA. CDR3 size: 11 residues. The CDR3 here is CSVDRGRGAFF. Drawing the rest from reference TRBV29-1 and TRBJ1-1, the complete variable domain is SAVISQKPSRDICQRGTSLTIQCQVDSQVTMMFWYRQQPGQSLTLIATANQGSEATYESGFVIDKFPISRPNLTFSTLTVSNMSPEDSSIYLCSVDRGRGAFFGQGTRLTVV.

The chain uses TRBV5-1 and TRBJ2-1; TCRdb indicates TRBD1, and absent DNA this call remains unverified. Germline V gene data show CDR1 as SGHRS and CDR2 as YFSETQ. The CDR3 runs 16 residues. The CDR3 loop reads CASSFGTGGMDNEQFF. The full variable domain, rest sourced from reference TRBV5-1 and TRBJ2-1, is KAGVTQTPRYLIKTRGQQVTLSCSPISGHRSVSWYQQTPGQGLQFLFEYFSETQRNKGNFPGRFSGRQFSNSRSEMNVSTLELGDSALYLCASSFGTGGMDNEQFFGPGTRLTVL.

The rearrangement uses TRBV12-3 or TRBV12-4 and TRBJ2-1. This CDR3 comprises 13 residues. CDR3 sequence: CAVKLETYNEQFF.